This T cell receptor (beta chain) was identified during a study of blood T cell repertoires in COVID-19. Study details: The cDNA or gDNA used as material had been derived from T cells, B-cell-depleted T cells, or PBMCs.

TCRdb's copy holds only in-frame clones and misses some; the assay was immunoSEQ multiplex PCR. In the table there are approximately 330,000 clones, roughly 89% of which are singletons. The V end lost 3 bases, the J end lost 2 bases, and 11 bases lay between the germline ends. Germline V gene sequence: CDR1 SGDLS, CDR2 YYNGEE. This CDR3 has 15 amino acids. Those enrolled in Seattle joined during active infection and were followed longitudinally afterward. The chain recombines TRBV9 with TRBJ2-2; no clear D gene. The sample consisted of peripheral blood. The receptor was derived from a man aged 30 to 39 with COVID-19, enrolled during active disease. CDR3 amino acids: CASSGLPTNTGELFF. DNA of the CDR3: TGTGCCAGCAGCGGACTCCCGACTAACACCGGGGAGCTGTTTTTT.